These T cell receptor beta chains were read from a single sample in a study of blood T cell repertoires in COVID-19. The assay was immunoSEQ multiplex PCR, and TCRdb's table has in-frame clones only and misses some. The repertoire includes about 140,000 clones, 80% to 85% of them detected once, and 4% sits in the top ten. Sequencing was performed on peripheral blood. The receptors derive from a woman aged 60-75 years with acute or convalescent COVID-19. Both conserved end residues are part of each CDR3. A D gene is named only where the DNA matches it firmly. For some rows the clone size is stated as once, few or many, or as a class when expanded; others skip it.

D gene: TRBD2
J gene: TRBJ2-1
V gene: TRBV7-2
clone size: -
CDR3 DNA: TGTGCCAGCAGCGCTAGGGTCCCTAGCGGGACTTACAATGAGCAGTTCTTC
CDR3 protein: CASSARVPSGTYNEQFF

D gene: -
J gene: TRBJ2-1
V gene: TRBV10-3
clone size: -
CDR3 DNA: TGTGCCATCAGCCTGACAGGTGGGGGCTACAATGAGCAGTTCTTC
CDR3 protein: CAISLTGGGYNEQFF

D gene: -
J gene: TRBJ1-6
V gene: TRBV10-3
clone size: -
CDR3 DNA: TGTGCCATCAGTGTAAGCAGGGGTGAATCACCCCTCCACTTT
CDR3 protein: CAISVSRGESPLHF

D gene: TRBD2
J gene: TRBJ2-7
V gene: TRBV7-9
clone size: -
CDR3 DNA: TGTGCCAGCAGAGATAGCGGGAGTCCCTACGAGCAGTACTTC
CDR3 protein: CASRDSGSPYEQYF

D gene: TRBD1
J gene: TRBJ1-6
V gene: TRBV24-1
clone size: -
CDR3 DNA: TGTGCCACCAGTGCTGGGACAGGGGGCTTGGATTCACCCCTCCACTTT
CDR3 protein: CATSAGTGGLDSPLHF

D gene: TRBD2
J gene: TRBJ2-5
V gene: TRBV7-6
clone size: once
CDR3 DNA: TGTGCCAGCAGCCCTATAGCGGGAACTGGGGAGACCCAGTACTTC
CDR3 protein: CASSPIAGTGETQYF

D gene: -
J gene: TRBJ2-7
V gene: TRBV28
clone size: -
CDR3 DNA: TGTGCCAGCAGTTTGGGCAGGTTGTACGAGCAGTACTTC
CDR3 protein: CASSLGRLYEQYF

D gene: TRBD2
J gene: TRBJ2-1
V gene: TRBV3-1/TRBV3-2
clone size: -
CDR3 DNA: TGTGCCAGCAGCCAAGCCCCCCCGGGACTAGCGGCTCCAGTCTCCTACAATGAGCAGTTCTTC
CDR3 protein: CASSQAPPGLAAPVSYNEQFF

D gene: TRBD2
J gene: TRBJ2-3
V gene: TRBV9
clone size: -
CDR3 DNA: TGTGCCAGCAGCGTAGCGGGAGGGAGGTCAGATACGCAGTATTTT
CDR3 protein: CASSVAGGRSDTQYF

D gene: -
J gene: TRBJ1-6
V gene: TRBV2
clone size: -
CDR3 DNA: TGTGCCAGCAGTGACGGGGTAACTCCGATACCCCTCCACTTT
CDR3 protein: CASSDGVTPIPLHF

D gene: -
J gene: TRBJ2-7
V gene: TRBV7-8
clone size: -
CDR3 DNA: TGTGCCAGCAGCTTAGGCAGGGATCTTAAGCCCGAGCAGTACTTC
CDR3 protein: CASSLGRDLKPEQYF

D gene: TRBD1
J gene: TRBJ1-1
V gene: TRBV11-2
clone size: -
CDR3 DNA: TGTGCCAGCAGCTTAACCGACAGGGGGACTGAAGCTTTCTTT
CDR3 protein: CASSLTDRGTEAFF

D gene: -
J gene: TRBJ1-3
V gene: TRBV20-1
clone size: few
CDR3 DNA: TGCAGTGCTAGTCGGGGGGCTGGAAACACCATATATTTT
CDR3 protein: CSASRGAGNTIYF

D gene: -
J gene: TRBJ1-1
V gene: TRBV6-5
clone size: -
CDR3 DNA: TGTGCCAGCAGAAAGATACAGCATAACACTGAAGCTTTCTTT
CDR3 protein: CASRKIQHNTEAFF

D gene: TRBD1
J gene: TRBJ2-2
V gene: TRBV14
clone size: -
CDR3 DNA: TGTGCCAGCAGCCACTCCTTCCGGGACAGGGTCCACCCTGCCTTCGAGGGGGAGCTGTTTTTT
CDR3 protein: CASSHSFRDRVHPAFEGELFF

D gene: -
J gene: TRBJ2-3
V gene: TRBV5-6
clone size: -
CDR3 DNA: TGTGCCAGCACCAAGGCGGAAGGGAGTCGCACAGATACGCAGTATTTT
CDR3 protein: CASTKAEGSRTDTQYF

D gene: -
J gene: TRBJ2-7
V gene: TRBV18
clone size: -
CDR3 DNA: TGTGCCAGCTCACCACGGCGGGGGCCATACGAGCAGTACTTC
CDR3 protein: CASSPRRGPYEQYF

D gene: -
J gene: TRBJ2-7
V gene: TRBV5-1
clone size: few
CDR3 DNA: TGCGCCAGCAGCTTCACGGTATCCTACGAGCAGTACTTC
CDR3 protein: CASSFTVSYEQYF

D gene: -
J gene: TRBJ2-2
V gene: TRBV3-1/TRBV3-2
clone size: -
CDR3 DNA: TGTGCCAGCAGCCAAGATTCCAGAGGGGAGCTGTTTTTT
CDR3 protein: CASSQDSRGELFF

D gene: -
J gene: TRBJ2-7
V gene: TRBV19
clone size: -
CDR3 DNA: TGTGCCAGTAGTCCCCGGAGCATATCGGCCTCCGAGCAGTACTTC
CDR3 protein: CASSPRSISASEQYF

D gene: TRBD1
J gene: TRBJ1-6
V gene: TRBV5-1
clone size: -
CDR3 DNA: TGCGCCAGCAGCGACGGGGACAGGGCAAGTGGTTCACCCCTCCACTTT
CDR3 protein: CASSDGDRASGSPLHF

D gene: -
J gene: TRBJ1-2
V gene: TRBV28
clone size: -
CDR3 DNA: TGTGCGGTCCTTGGGGGGTACTATGGCTACACCTTC
CDR3 protein: CAVLGGYYGYTF

D gene: TRBD1
J gene: TRBJ1-2
V gene: TRBV10-1
clone size: -
CDR3 DNA: TGCGCCAGCAGTGATGACAGGGGGTATGGCTACACCTTC
CDR3 protein: CASSDDRGYGYTF